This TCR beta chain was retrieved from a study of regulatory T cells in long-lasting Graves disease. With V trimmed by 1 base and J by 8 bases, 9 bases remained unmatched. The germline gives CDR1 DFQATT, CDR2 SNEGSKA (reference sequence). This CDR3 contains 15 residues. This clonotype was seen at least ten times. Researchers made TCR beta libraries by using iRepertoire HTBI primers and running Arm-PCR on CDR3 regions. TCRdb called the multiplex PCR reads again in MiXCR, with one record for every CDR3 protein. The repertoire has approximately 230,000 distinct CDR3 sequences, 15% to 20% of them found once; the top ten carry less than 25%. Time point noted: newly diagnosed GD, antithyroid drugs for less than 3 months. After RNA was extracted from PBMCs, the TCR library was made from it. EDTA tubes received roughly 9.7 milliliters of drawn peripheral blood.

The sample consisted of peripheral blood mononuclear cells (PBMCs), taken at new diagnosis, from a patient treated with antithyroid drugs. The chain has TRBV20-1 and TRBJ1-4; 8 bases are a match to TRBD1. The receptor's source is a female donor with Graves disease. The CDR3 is CSARGRQGQKEKLFF. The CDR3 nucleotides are TGCAGTGCTAGAGGACGACAGGGGCAAAAAGAAAAACTGTTTTTT.